This TCR beta chain was obtained from a study of blood T cell repertoires in COVID-19. V shed 7 bases and J shed 4 bases, with 11 bases lying between them. CDR3 length: 13 residues. Data came from immunoSEQ multiplex PCR; TCRdb stores just in-frame clones and leaves some out. The table lists about 16,000 clones, approximately 88% of them singletons. The source material was peripheral blood. This clonotype was obtained from a man aged 55 to 70 with acute or convalescent COVID-19. The V call is TRBV12-3 or TRBV12-4, the J call TRBJ2-1; weak D call: TRBD2 (5 bases). CDR3 in amino acids: CASTARRYNEQFF. In DNA, the CDR3 is TGTGCCAGCACAGCACGGAGGTACAATGAGCAGTTCTTC.